The following is a T cell receptor (beta chain) sequence with its context. The antigen is not known. The germline V and J ends were trimmed by 5 bases and 2 bases, with 9 bases remaining between them. The CDR3 has 14 residues. Germline V lookup: CDR1 KGHDR, CDR2 SFDVKD. This specimen belongs to a study of T cell responses to AZD1222 COVID-19 vaccine. General study points: Seropositivity was recorded at baseline in only a handful of AZD1222 recipients.

Libraries were prepared by immunoSEQ multiplex PCR; TCRdb keeps only in-frame clonotypes and omits some of them. The sample includes under 200,000 clones, around 93% seen only once; the top ten take 9.2%. The input for sequencing was peripheral blood, taken on day 0 of AZD1222 vaccination. The sequence was collected from an adult in good health. The chain joins TRBV24-1 to TRBJ1-5, with a tentative D call TRBD1 (6 bases). The CDR3 nucleotides read TGTGCCACCAGTGCCAGGGGTGGCAATCAGCCCCAGCATTTT. It codes for CATSARGGNQPQHF.